Sequencing of this T cell receptor beta chain was carried out in a study of cytomegalovirus exposure and HLA in healthy donors. The primer mix had 60 Vbeta and 13 Jbeta primers. Per the authors' pipeline: Counted up in a later analysis, unique TCR beta chains came to 65 million to 80 million, with around 10 million shared. Generated by immunoSEQ multiplex PCR, the TCRdb table keeps only in-frame clones and is missing some. The V and J calls and clone size were taken over from that table, and D and trimming were inferred from the DNA. The table records 85,000 to 100,000 clones, 64% of them present only once. Study-wide results and limits: Among the sequence variants, a highly shared cluster was likely an artifact of sequencing.

Germline CDR1 SGHVS, CDR2 FNYEAQ. Trimming took off 5 bases at V and 6 bases at J, with 7 bases between the two ends. The CDR3 sequence is 11 residues long. Comments on this clone: The target antigen is unknown.

This chain joins TRBV7-6 and TRBJ1-2, with TRBD1 as a possible D gene (6 bases). The sample consisted of PBMCs. This TCR derives from a man aged 60 to 75 in good health and CMV-seronegative. The CDR3 DNA reads as TGTGCCAGCAGCAACAGGGATGGCTACACCTTC. Its translation: CASSNRDGYTF.